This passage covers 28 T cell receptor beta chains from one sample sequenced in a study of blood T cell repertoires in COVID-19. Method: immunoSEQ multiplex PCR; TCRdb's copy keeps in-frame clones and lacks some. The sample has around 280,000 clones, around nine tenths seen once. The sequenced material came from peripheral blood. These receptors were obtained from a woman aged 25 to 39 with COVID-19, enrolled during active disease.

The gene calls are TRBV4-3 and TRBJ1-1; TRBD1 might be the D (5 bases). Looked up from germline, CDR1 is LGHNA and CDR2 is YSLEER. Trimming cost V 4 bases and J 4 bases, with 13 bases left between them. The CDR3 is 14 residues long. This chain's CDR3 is CASSLQRGGTEAFF. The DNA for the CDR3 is TGCGCCAGCAGCCTCCAGCGGGGCGGCACTGAAGCTTTCTTT.

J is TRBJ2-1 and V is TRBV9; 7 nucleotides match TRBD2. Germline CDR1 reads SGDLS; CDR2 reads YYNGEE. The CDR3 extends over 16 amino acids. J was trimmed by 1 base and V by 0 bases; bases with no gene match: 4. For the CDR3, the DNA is TGTGCCAGCAGCGTAGTTTCGGGACTATCCTACAATGAGCAGTTCTTC. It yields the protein CASSVVSGLSYNEQFF.

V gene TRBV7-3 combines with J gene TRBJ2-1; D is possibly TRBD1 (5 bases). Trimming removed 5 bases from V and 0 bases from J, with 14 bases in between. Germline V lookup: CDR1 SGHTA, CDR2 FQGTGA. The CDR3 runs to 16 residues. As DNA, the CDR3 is TGTGCCAGCAGCCCACAGGACAAGAGCTCCTACAATGAGCAGTTCTTC. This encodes CASSPQDKSSYNEQFF. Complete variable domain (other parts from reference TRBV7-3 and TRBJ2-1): GAGVSQTPSNKVTEKGKYVELRCDPISGHTALYWYRQSLGQGPEFLIYFQGTGAADDSGLPNDRFFAVRPEGSVSTLKIQRTERGDSAVYLCASSPQDKSSYNEQFFGPGTRLTVL.

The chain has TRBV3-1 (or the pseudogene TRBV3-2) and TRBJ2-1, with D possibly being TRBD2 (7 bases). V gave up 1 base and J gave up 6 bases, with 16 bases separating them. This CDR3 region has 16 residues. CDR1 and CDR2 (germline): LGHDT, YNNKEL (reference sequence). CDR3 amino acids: CASSQGRAGARNEQFF. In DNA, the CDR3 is TGTGCCAGCAGCCAAGGTAGGGCGGGGGCTCGCAATGAGCAGTTCTTC.

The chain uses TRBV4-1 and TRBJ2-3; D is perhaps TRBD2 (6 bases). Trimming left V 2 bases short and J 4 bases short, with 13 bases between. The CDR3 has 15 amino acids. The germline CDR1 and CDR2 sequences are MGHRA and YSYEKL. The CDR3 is CASSQRREASDTQYF. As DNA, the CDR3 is TGCGCCAGCAGCCAAAGGAGGGAAGCGTCAGATACGCAGTATTTT.

The CDR3 reads CASNRTGEGDTEAFF. In nucleotides, the CDR3 is TGCGCCAGCAACCGGACAGGGGAAGGGGACACTGAAGCTTTCTTT. The V call is TRBV23-1, the J call TRBJ1-1; 9 bases are shared with TRBD1. TRBV23-1 is placed among ORFs of uncertain function. The CDR3 has 15 amino acids. V lost 7 bases, J lost 3 bases, and 9 bases stayed unmatched.

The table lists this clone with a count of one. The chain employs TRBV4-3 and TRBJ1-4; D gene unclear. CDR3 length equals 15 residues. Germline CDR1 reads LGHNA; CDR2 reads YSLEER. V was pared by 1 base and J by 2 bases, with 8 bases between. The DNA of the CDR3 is TGCGCCAGCAGCCAAGGTTCCGGGACTAATGAAAAACTGTTTTTT. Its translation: CASSQGSGTNEKLFF.

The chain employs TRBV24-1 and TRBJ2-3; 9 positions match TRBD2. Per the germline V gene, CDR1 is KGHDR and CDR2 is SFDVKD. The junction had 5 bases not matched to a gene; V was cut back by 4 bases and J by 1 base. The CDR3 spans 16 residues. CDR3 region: CATSDPRTSGTDTQYF. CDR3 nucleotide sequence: TGTGCCACCAGTGACCCTCGGACTAGCGGCACAGATACGCAGTATTTT.

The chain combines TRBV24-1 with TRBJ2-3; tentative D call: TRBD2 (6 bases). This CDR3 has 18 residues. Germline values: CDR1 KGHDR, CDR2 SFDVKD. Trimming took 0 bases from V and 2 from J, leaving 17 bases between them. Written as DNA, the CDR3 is TGTGCCACCAGTGATTTGGGCCGGGGTAGCGGAATCACAGATACGCAGTATTTT. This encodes CATSDLGRGSGITDTQYF.

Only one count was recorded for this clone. The DNA of the CDR3 is TGTGCCAGCAGATTACGCACACCGGGACAGCAACCTGGAAACACCATATATTTT. Translating it yields CASRLRTPGQQPGNTIYF. The chain carries TRBV7-9 and TRBJ1-3; TRBD1 aligns across 7 bases. The CDR3 has 18 residues. V lost 6 bases and J lost 2; bases outside the gene matches: 16. Per the germline V gene, CDR1 is SEHNR and CDR2 is FQNEAQ (reference sequence). The entire variable domain, with the rest obtained from reference TRBV7-9 and TRBJ1-3, is as follows: DTGVSQNPRHKITKRGQNVTFRCDPISEHNRLYWYRQTLGQGPEFLTYFQNEAQLEKSRLLSDRFSAERPKGSFSTLEIQRTEQGDSAMYLCASRLRTPGQQPGNTIYFGEGSWLTVV.

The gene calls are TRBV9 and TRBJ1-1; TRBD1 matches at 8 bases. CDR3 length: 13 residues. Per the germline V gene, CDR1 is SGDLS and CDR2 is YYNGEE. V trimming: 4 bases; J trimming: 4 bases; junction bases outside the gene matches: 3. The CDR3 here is CASSQDRGTEAFF. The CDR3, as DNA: TGTGCCAGCAGCCAAGACAGGGGCACTGAAGCTTTCTTT.

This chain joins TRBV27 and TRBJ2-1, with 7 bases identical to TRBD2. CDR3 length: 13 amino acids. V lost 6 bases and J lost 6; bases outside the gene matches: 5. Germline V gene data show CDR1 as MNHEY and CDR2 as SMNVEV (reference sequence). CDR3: CASRLAGINEQFF. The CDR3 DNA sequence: TGTGCCAGCAGATTAGCGGGTATCAATGAGCAGTTCTTC.

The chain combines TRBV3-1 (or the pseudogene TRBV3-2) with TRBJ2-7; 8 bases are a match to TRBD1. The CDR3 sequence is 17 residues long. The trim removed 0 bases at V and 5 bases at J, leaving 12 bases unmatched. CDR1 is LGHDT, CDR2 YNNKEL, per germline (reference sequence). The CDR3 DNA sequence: TGTGCCAGCAGCCAAGATCTTGGCCGACAGGGGTCGCACGAGCAGTACTTC. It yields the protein CASSQDLGRQGSHEQYF.

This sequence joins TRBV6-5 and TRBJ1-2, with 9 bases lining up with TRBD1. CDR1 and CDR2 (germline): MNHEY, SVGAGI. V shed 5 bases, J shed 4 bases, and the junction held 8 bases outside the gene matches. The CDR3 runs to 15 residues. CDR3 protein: CASSTPGQGFYGYTF. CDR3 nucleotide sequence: TGTGCCAGCAGTACTCCGGGACAGGGCTTCTATGGCTACACCTTC.

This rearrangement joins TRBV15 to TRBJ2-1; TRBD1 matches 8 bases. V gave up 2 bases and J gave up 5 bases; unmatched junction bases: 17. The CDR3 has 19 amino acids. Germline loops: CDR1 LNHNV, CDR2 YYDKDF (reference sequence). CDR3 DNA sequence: TGTGCCACCAGCAGAATGGGACAGGACGCCGGGAGCCTTAACAATGAGCAGTTCTTC. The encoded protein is CATSRMGQDAGSLNNEQFF.

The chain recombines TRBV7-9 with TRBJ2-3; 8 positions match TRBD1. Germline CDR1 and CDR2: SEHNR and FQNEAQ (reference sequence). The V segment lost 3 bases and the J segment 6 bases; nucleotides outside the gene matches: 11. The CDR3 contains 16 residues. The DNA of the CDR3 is TGTGCCAGCAGCTTTCTCCTTAACAGGGGGGATGATACGCAGTATTTT. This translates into CASSFLLNRGDDTQYF.

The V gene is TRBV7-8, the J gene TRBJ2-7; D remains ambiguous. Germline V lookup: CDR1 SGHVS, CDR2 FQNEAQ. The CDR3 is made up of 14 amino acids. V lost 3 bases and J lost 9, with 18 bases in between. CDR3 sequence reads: CASSLGPIYDGQYF. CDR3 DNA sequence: TGTGCCAGCAGCTTGGGCCCTATATACGATGGGCAGTACTTC.

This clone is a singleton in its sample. CDR3 DNA: TGTGCCAGCATTCACGAAGGGCTAGCGGGAGTACAAGAGACCCAGTACTTC. This codes for CASIHEGLAGVQETQYF. V usage is TRBV2 and J usage is TRBJ2-5; 10 bases align to TRBD2. Germline assignment: CDR1 SNHLY and CDR2 FYNNEI. This CDR3 spans 17 amino acids. The junction had 13 bases not matched to a gene; V was cut back by 7 bases and J by 2 bases.

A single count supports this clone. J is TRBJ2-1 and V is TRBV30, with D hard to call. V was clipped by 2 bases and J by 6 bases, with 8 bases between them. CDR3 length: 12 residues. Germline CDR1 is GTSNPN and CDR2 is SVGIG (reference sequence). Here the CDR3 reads CAWSSLVNEQFF. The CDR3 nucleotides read TGTGCCTGGAGTTCCCTCGTCAATGAGCAGTTCTTC.

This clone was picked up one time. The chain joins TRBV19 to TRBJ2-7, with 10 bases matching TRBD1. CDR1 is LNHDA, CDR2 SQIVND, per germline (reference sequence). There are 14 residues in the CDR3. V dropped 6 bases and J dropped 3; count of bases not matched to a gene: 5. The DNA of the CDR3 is TGTGCCAGTAGGGGGACAGGGGTAAACTACGAGCAGTACTTC. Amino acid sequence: CASRGTGVNYEQYF. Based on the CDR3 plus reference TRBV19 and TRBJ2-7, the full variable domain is DGGITQSPKYLFRKEGQNVTLSCEQNLNHDAMYWYRQDPGQGLRLIYYSQIVNDFQKGDIAEGYSVSREKKESFPLTVTSAQKNPTAFYLCASRGTGVNYEQYFGPGTRLTVT.

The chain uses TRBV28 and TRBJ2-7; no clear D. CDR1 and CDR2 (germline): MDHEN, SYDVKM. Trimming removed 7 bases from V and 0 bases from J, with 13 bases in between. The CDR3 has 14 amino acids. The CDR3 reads CASITGSSSYEQYF. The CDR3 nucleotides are TGTGCCAGCATCACCGGTAGTTCCTCCTACGAGCAGTACTTC.

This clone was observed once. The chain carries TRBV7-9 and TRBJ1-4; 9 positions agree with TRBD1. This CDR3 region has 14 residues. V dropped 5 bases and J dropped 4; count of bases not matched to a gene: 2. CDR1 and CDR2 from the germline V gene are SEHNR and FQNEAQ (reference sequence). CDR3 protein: CASSRDRVNEKLFF. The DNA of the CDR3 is TGTGCCAGCAGCCGGGACAGGGTTAATGAAAAACTGTTTTTT.

The CDR3 coding sequence is TGTGCCAGCAGCTCCTTTGGGCAGACGAACACTGAAGCTTTCTTT. It yields the protein CASSSFGQTNTEAFF. V usage is TRBV5-4 and J usage is TRBJ1-1; D remains unclear. CDR1 is SGHNT and CDR2 is YYREEE in the germline V gene (reference sequence). V was shortened by 3 bases and J by 1 base, with 13 bases between the two germline ends. The length of the CDR3 is 15 residues.

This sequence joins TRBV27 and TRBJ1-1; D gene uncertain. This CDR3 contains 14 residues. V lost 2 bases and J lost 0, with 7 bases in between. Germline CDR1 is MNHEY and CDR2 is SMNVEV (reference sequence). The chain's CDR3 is CASSLGLMNTEAFF. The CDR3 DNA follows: TGTGCCAGCAGTTTAGGGCTTATGAACACTGAAGCTTTCTTT.

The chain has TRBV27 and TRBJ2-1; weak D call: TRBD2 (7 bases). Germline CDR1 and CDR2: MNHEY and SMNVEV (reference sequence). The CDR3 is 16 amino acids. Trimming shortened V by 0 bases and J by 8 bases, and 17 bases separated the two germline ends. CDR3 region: CASSLSAGALVYEQFF. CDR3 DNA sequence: TGTGCCAGCAGTTTATCTGCGGGGGCTCTAGTCTATGAGCAGTTCTTC.

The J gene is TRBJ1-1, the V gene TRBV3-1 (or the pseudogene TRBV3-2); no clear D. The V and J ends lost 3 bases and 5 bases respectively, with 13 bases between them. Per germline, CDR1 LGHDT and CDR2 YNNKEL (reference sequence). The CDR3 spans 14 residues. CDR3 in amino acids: CASSHLSGGTEAFF. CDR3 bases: TGTGCCAGCAGCCACCTGTCGGGAGGGACTGAAGCTTTCTTT.

In DNA, the CDR3 is TGTGCCAGCAGAGAGGTGAGCTCCTACAATGAGCAGTTCTTC. As protein: CASREVSSYNEQFF. The V gene is TRBV2, the J gene TRBJ2-1; D not resolved. Trimming left V 6 bases short and J 0 bases short, with 9 bases between. Germline V gene sequence: CDR1 SNHLY, CDR2 FYNNEI. CDR3 length: 14 residues.

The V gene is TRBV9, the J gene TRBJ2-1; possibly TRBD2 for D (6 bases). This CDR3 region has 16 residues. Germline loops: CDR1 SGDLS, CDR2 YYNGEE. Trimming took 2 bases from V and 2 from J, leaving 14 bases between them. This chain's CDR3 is CASSVRDSPAYNEQFF. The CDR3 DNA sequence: TGTGCCAGCAGCGTTCGGGACTCCCCGGCCTACAATGAGCAGTTCTTC. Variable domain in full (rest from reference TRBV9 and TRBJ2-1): DSGVTQTPKHLITATGQRVTLRCSPRSGDLSVYWYQQSLDQGLQFLIQYYNGEERAKGNILERFSAQQFPDLHSELNLSSLELGDSALYFCASSVRDSPAYNEQFFGPGTRLTVL.